The 31 T cell receptor beta chains below come from one sample, sequenced in a study of blood T cell repertoires in COVID-19. The protocol was immunoSEQ multiplex PCR, while the TCRdb copy is restricted to in-frame clones and leaves out a portion. This table has fewer than 350,000 clones, roughly nine tenths appearing once. Sequences were obtained from peripheral blood. The receptors shown here come from a woman in her twenties or thirties with COVID-19, enrolled during active disease.

On this clone itself: Germline and junction disagree at one end, which may indicate a read error. The chain employs TRBV2 and TRBJ2-2, with TRBD2 as a possible D gene (6 bases). The CDR3 spans 13 residues. Germline assignment: CDR1 SNHLY and CDR2 FYNNEI. CDR3 loop: CATSRGKPGELFF. The CDR3 DNA reads as TGTGCCACCAGTCGGGGGAAACCTGGGGAGCTGTTTTTT.

The chain carries TRBV18 and TRBJ2-2, with TRBD1 matching 7 bases. Losses at the gene ends were 3 bases for V and 3 bases for J; bases not matched to a gene: 10. The CDR3 is 17 residues long. CDR1 and CDR2 (germline): KGHSH, LQKENI. CDR3 residues: CASSPARTGVDTGELFF. The CDR3 coding sequence is TGTGCCAGCTCACCCGCGAGGACAGGAGTGGACACCGGGGAGCTGTTTTTT.

J is TRBJ1-1 and V is TRBV19, with unresolved D. V was trimmed by 3 bases and J by 7 bases, leaving 9 bases between them. The V gene's germline CDR1 is LNHDA and CDR2 SQIVND (reference sequence). The CDR3 has 12 residues. The CDR3 DNA sequence: TGTGCCAGTAGTATTGGAGGGATTGAAGCTTTCTTT. This gives the protein CASSIGGIEAFF. The whole variable domain, filled in from reference TRBV19 and TRBJ1-1, reads DGGITQSPKYLFRKEGQNVTLSCEQNLNHDAMYWYRQDPGQGLRLIYYSQIVNDFQKGDIAEGYSVSREKKESFPLTVTSAQKNPTAFYLCASSIGGIEAFFGQGTRLTVV.

CDR3 DNA: TGTGCCAGCAGCCGGACAGTTTACAATGAGCAGTTCTTC. Translating it yields CASSRTVYNEQFF. The chain combines TRBV11-2 with TRBJ2-1; D perhaps matches TRBD1 (6 bases). Germline V lookup: CDR1 SGHAT, CDR2 FQNNGV. Trimming pared 5 bases from V and 4 bases from J, leaving 9 bases between. The CDR3 sequence is 13 residues long.

This clone was found a few times. The chain is built from TRBV5-1 and TRBJ2-7, with 8 bases aligning to TRBD2. V lost 3 bases and J lost 2; bases outside the gene matches: 4. CDR3 length: 14 residues. Germline V gene sequence: CDR1 SGHRS, CDR2 YFSETQ. Written as DNA, the CDR3 is TGCGCCAGCAGCTACTCCGGGGGGGCCTACGAGCAGTACTTC. Translating gives CASSYSGGAYEQYF.

The V gene is TRBV4-2, the J gene TRBJ2-3, with a possible D match to TRBD2 (7 bases). From germline, CDR1 is LGHNA and CDR2 YNFKEQ. The CDR3 has 17 residues. V was clipped by 0 bases and J by 4 bases, with 17 bases between them. This chain's CDR3 is CASSQDATTGRADTQYF. CDR3 sequence (DNA): TGTGCCAGCAGCCAAGATGCGACAACAGGGAGGGCAGATACGCAGTATTTT.

The chain joins TRBV6-5 to TRBJ1-3, with unresolved D. With 8 bases removed from V and 0 bases from J, the gap between germline ends came to 8 bases. The CDR3 extends over 13 amino acids. The germline CDR1 and CDR2 sequences are MNHEY and SVGAGI. Here the CDR3 DNA reads TGTGCCAGCTCACAACCCTCTGGAAACACCATATATTTT. Its protein product is CASSQPSGNTIYF.

This clone showed up just once. The J gene is TRBJ2-1, the V gene TRBV5-1; D possibly corresponds to TRBD2 (6 bases). CDR1 and CDR2 from the germline V gene are SGHRS and YFSETQ. Between the trimmed V and J ends, which lost 1 base and 4 bases, there was a span of 12 bases. The CDR3 runs 15 residues. CDR3 in DNA: TGCGCCAGCAGCTTGTTGGGACTGATTTACAATGAGCAGTTCTTC. It encodes CASSLLGLIYNEQFF.

This clone was counted between two and nine times. This chain links TRBV5-6 with TRBJ2-5, with 7 bases identical to TRBD1. CDR1 and CDR2 (germline): SGHDT, YYEEEE. There are 16 residues in the CDR3. With V trimmed by 3 bases and J by 1 base, 9 bases remained unmatched. CDR3 sequence: CASSSRLKGAQETQYF. The CDR3 region has the DNA TGTGCCAGCAGCTCCCGACTAAAGGGGGCCCAAGAGACCCAGTACTTC. Complete variable domain (other parts from reference TRBV5-6 and TRBJ2-5): DAGVTQSPTHLIKTRGQQVTLRCSPKSGHDTVSWYQQALGQGPQFIFQYYEEEERQRGNFPDRFSGHQFPNYSSELNVNALLLGDSALYLCASSSRLKGAQETQYFGPGTRLLVL.

The rearrangement links TRBV27 to TRBJ2-2; a weak D match, TRBD2 (5 bases). The CDR3 covers 14 residues. V was trimmed by 2 bases and J by 4 bases, leaving 8 bases between them. Germline CDR1 reads MNHEY; CDR2 reads SMNVEV (reference sequence). The CDR3 is CASSLVRGTGELFF. CDR3 bases: TGTGCCAGCAGTTTAGTTCGGGGCACCGGGGAGCTGTTTTTT.

V and J are TRBV28 and TRBJ2-3; D is perhaps TRBD1 (6 bases). CDR1 and CDR2 from the germline V gene are MDHEN and SYDVKM. The length of the CDR3 is 14 residues. Between the trimmed V and J ends, which lost 2 bases and 2 bases, there was a span of 8 bases. The CDR3 sequence: CASSLGGHTDTQYF. The CDR3 DNA reads as TGTGCCAGCAGTTTAGGGGGACACACAGATACGCAGTATTTT.

About this clone: The sample holds other DNA sequences that translate to the same CDR3. The chain joins TRBV5-1 to TRBJ1-1; D unclear. This CDR3 has 13 amino acids. Trimming left V 0 bases short and J 4 bases short, with 7 bases between. Germline CDR1 SGHRS, CDR2 YFSETQ. The CDR3, as DNA: TGCGCCAGCAGCTTGGGCGGCGGCACTGAAGCTTTCTTT. Translated: CASSLGGGTEAFF.

V and J are TRBV6-5 and TRBJ2-5; 9 bases agree with TRBD2. The CDR3 has 16 amino acids. The germline V gene has CDR1 MNHEY and CDR2 SVGAGI. After removal of 0 bases from V and 1 base from J, the junction contained 3 bases not matched to a gene. DNA of the CDR3: TGTGCCAGCAGTTACTCGCTAGCGGGGCCCCAAGAGACCCAGTACTTC. This gives the protein CASSYSLAGPQETQYF.

The genes are TRBV7-8 and TRBJ2-1; D may be TRBD2 (6 bases). The germline CDR1 and CDR2 sequences are SGHVS and FQNEAQ. CDR3 length equals 16 residues. Deletions cut 1 base from V and 8 bases from J, with 18 bases between. The DNA of the CDR3 is TGTGCCAGCAGCTTAGGGTCGACTACCGGAGGGGATGAGCAGTTCTTC. It is translated as CASSLGSTTGGDEQFF.

This clone is a singleton in its sample. CDR3 in DNA: TGTGCCAGCAGTTTTTCCGGGATCGTAGCCAACTACGAGCAGTACTTC. Residues: CASSFSGIVANYEQYF. This chain connects TRBV27 to TRBJ2-7; tentative D call: TRBD2 (5 bases). Trimming pared 3 bases from V and 3 bases from J, leaving 18 bases between. This CDR3 comprises 16 residues. CDR1 is MNHEY and CDR2 is SMNVEV in the germline V gene (reference sequence).

The V call is TRBV29-1, the J call TRBJ2-7; D might be TRBD1 (6 bases). V was trimmed by 4 bases and J by 4 bases, leaving 17 bases between them. CDR1 and CDR2 from the germline V gene are SQVTM and ANQGSEA. The CDR3 is made up of 14 amino acids. CDR3 sequence (DNA): TGCAGCGTTGGGTACCGGGACACGGTATACGAGCAGTACTTC. Translation gives CSVGYRDTVYEQYF.

The chain is built from TRBV27 and TRBJ2-5, with 9 bases fitting TRBD2. Germline V gene lookup returns CDR1 MNHEY and CDR2 SMNVEV (reference sequence). The CDR3 sequence is 15 residues long. V was pared by 5 bases and J by 9 bases, with 13 bases of the junction left unmatched. The CDR3 DNA sequence: TGTGCCAGCAGTGATAGCGGGAGCATGGTGGAACCCCAGTACTTC. This sequence encodes CASSDSGSMVEPQYF.

The chain carries TRBV21-1 and TRBJ2-4; no DNA check was done on the table's D call, TRBD1. TRBV21-1 is a documented pseudogene. The CDR3 consists of 16 residues. CDR3 sequence: CASSHQGDRAKNIQYF. DNA for the CDR3: TGTGCCAGCAGCCACCAAGGGGACAGGGCCAAAAACATTCAGTACTTC.

A single count supports this clone. DNA of the CDR3: TGTGCCAGCAGCCCCACAGGGGGCCCAACGTTCAATTCACCCCTCCACTTT. Translating it yields CASSPTGGPTFNSPLHF. The rearrangement uses TRBV7-9 and TRBJ1-6, with 9 bases that match TRBD1. V dropped 5 bases and J dropped 7; count of bases not matched to a gene: 12. CDR1 and CDR2 (germline): SEHNR, FQNEAQ (reference sequence). The CDR3 runs 17 residues.

This clone was found a few times. This rearrangement joins TRBV4-1 to TRBJ1-2, with TRBD1 identical over 8 bases. There are 15 residues in the CDR3. V trimming: 3 bases; J trimming: 4 bases; junction bases outside the gene matches: 7. The germline gives CDR1 MGHRA, CDR2 YSYEKL. The CDR3 DNA is TGCGCCAGCAGCCACCCGGACAGGGTGAGCTATGGCTACACCTTC. This sequence encodes CASSHPDRVSYGYTF.

The chain has TRBV27 and TRBJ1-6; 9 bases line up with TRBD1. The CDR3 totals 17 residues. Germline V gene data show CDR1 as MNHEY and CDR2 as SMNVEV (reference sequence). Trimming cost V 5 bases and J 7 bases; bases outside gene matches: 12. CDR3 bases: TGTGCCAGCAGTCCAATACAGGGGGCAAGAGGGAATTCACCCCTCCACTTT. Protein product: CASSPIQGARGNSPLHF.

The J gene is TRBJ2-3, the V gene TRBV28, with 11 bases matching TRBD2. The germline V gene encodes CDR1 MDHEN and CDR2 SYDVKM. V trimming: 8 bases; J trimming: 8 bases; junction bases outside the gene matches: 9. The CDR3 contains 14 residues. The CDR3 DNA reads TGTGCCAGCGGAAGGGGGACTAGCGGTACTACGCAGTATTTT. Protein: CASGRGTSGTTQYF.

The rearrangement uses TRBV5-4 and TRBJ2-7; 10 bases match TRBD2. From germline, CDR1 is SGHNT and CDR2 YYREEE (reference sequence). Trimming removed 4 bases from V and 4 bases from J; junction bases left unmatched: 11. The CDR3 sequence is 16 residues long. The CDR3 DNA is TGTGCCAGCAGCACCCAGTATGGGACTAGCGAATACGAGCAGTACTTC. It is translated as CASSTQYGTSEYEQYF.

V gene TRBV27 combines with J gene TRBJ2-1; TRBD2 matches 8 bases. The CDR3 length is 15 residues. Germline V gives CDR1 MNHEY, CDR2 SMNVEV (reference sequence). The junction had 11 bases not matched to a gene; V was cut back by 4 bases and J by 9 bases. CDR3 bases: TGTGCCAGCAGTTCGCCCCAATTTAGCGGGGCTGAGCAGTTCTTC. Amino acid sequence: CASSSPQFSGAEQFF.

This clone was recorded only once. The chain combines TRBV9 with TRBJ1-2, with 9 bases that match TRBD1. This CDR3 has 16 amino acids. Germline V lookup: CDR1 SGDLS, CDR2 YYNGEE. J lost 3 bases, V lost 2 bases, and 8 bases had no gene match. This chain's CDR3 is CASSVEGQGGYYGYTF. The CDR3 nucleotides read TGTGCCAGCAGCGTTGAGGGACAGGGAGGGTACTATGGCTACACCTTC.

The chain combines TRBV27 with TRBJ2-7; D is uncertain. Germline CDR1 and CDR2: MNHEY and SMNVEV (reference sequence). Trimming took 0 bases from V and 6 from J, leaving 6 bases between them. This CDR3 has 12 amino acids. The CDR3 bases are TGTGCCAGCAGTTTATCGCGAGGCGAGCAGTACTTC. This sequence encodes CASSLSRGEQYF.

The chain's CDR3 is CASSPPLRPRDRYPLCPGYNEQFF. As DNA, the CDR3 is TGTGCCAGCAGCCCCCCTCTACGACCCCGGGACAGATATCCTCTGTGTCCTGGATACAATGAGCAGTTCTTC. This sequence joins TRBV6-2 or TRBV6-3 and TRBJ2-1; TRBD1 agrees at 7 bases. This CDR3 region has 24 residues. V gave up 6 bases and J gave up 4 bases; unmatched junction bases: 36. Per germline, CDR1 MNHEY and CDR2 SVGEGT.

The chain has TRBV4-2 and TRBJ2-1, with 8 bases fitting TRBD2. The length of the CDR3 is 17 residues. CDR1 LGHNA and CDR2 YNFKEQ come from the germline V gene. V gave up 0 bases and J gave up 1 base; unmatched junction bases: 5. CDR3 sequence reads: CASSQDGSGGSYNEQFF. The CDR3 DNA is TGTGCCAGCAGCCAAGATGGGAGCGGGGGTTCCTACAATGAGCAGTTCTTC.

This sequence joins TRBV19 and TRBJ2-1, with 8 bases identical to TRBD2. The CDR3 consists of 15 residues. CDR1 LNHDA and CDR2 SQIVND come from the germline V gene (reference sequence). J was trimmed by 9 bases and V by 6 bases; bases with no gene match: 13. This CDR3 is CASRYAGGGRGEQFF. CDR3 sequence (DNA): TGTGCCAGTAGGTACGCGGGGGGTGGCCGAGGTGAGCAGTTCTTC.

The chain is built from TRBV7-2 and TRBJ1-2, with 10 bases that match TRBD1. Trimming cost V 1 base and J 8 bases; bases outside gene matches: 4. Germline V gene sequence: CDR1 SGHTA, CDR2 FQGNSA. This CDR3 contains 14 residues. The CDR3 nucleotides are TGTGCCAGCAGCTTAGGACAGGGGGCAGGAGGCTACACCTTC. Its protein product is CASSLGQGAGGYTF.

The chain couples TRBV5-1 to TRBJ2-5, with D possibly matching TRBD1 (6 bases). CDR3 length: 14 amino acids. Germline CDR1 is SGHRS and CDR2 is YFSETQ. V dropped 0 bases and J dropped 5 bases, with 11 bases sitting between them. In nucleotides, the CDR3 is TGCGCCAGCAGCTTGGAGGGGACATGGGAGACCCAGTACTTC. Its translation: CASSLEGTWETQYF.